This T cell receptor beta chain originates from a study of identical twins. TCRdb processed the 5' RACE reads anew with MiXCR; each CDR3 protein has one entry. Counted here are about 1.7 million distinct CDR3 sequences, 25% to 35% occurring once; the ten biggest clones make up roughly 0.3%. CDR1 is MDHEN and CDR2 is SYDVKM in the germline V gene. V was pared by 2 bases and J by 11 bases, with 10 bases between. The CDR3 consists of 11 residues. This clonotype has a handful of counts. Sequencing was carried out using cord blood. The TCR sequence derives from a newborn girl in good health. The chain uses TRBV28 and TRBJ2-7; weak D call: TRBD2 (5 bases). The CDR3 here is CASSLGGGEYF. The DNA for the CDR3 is TGTGCCAGCAGTTTAGGTGGAGGCGAGTACTTC.